The subject of this entry is one TCR beta chain. In TCRdb, the RT-PCR reads were re-called with MiXCR into one record per CDR3 protein. The sample has about 89,000 distinct CDR3 sequences; 48% are singletons. Germline CDR1 reads MDHEN; CDR2 reads SYDVKM. V was pared by 4 bases and J by 0 bases, with 18 bases between. The CDR3 spans 17 residues. This sample is drawn from a study of patients and donors after allogeneic stem cell transplantation. The sequencing input was blood, either unsorted or a sorted T cell fraction (not recorded which). The TCR comes from a human donor who was either an allogeneic HSCT recipient or a stem cell or donor lymphocyte infusion donor (not recorded which). It is not recorded whose cells these are; they may come from a transplant donor. The rearrangement links TRBV28 to TRBJ1-1, with a weak D call TRBD1 (6 bases). The chain's CDR3 is CASSSPMPTGLNTEAFF. CDR3 bases: TGTGCCAGCAGTTCCCCCATGCCGACAGGACTGAACACTGAAGCTTTCTTT.